This T cell receptor (beta chain) was recovered during a study of glioma-infiltrating T cells after dendritic cell vaccination. Input was roughly 2.2 ug genomic DNA, or all available if less. Profiled with immunoSEQ multiplex PCR; TCRdb holds only in-frame clones, not every one. Of tens of thousands of clones detected, roughly 89% appear once; the ten largest clones hold more than 3%. The CDR3 is 13 amino acids. Germline-derived CDR1 and CDR2 are SGHVS and FQNEAQ. The junction had 5 bases not matched to a gene; V was cut back by 8 bases and J by 5 bases. The TCR comes from a human donor with glioblastoma. The material was blood, obtained before dendritic cell vaccination. The J gene is TRBJ2-1, the V gene TRBV7-8, with 8 positions matching TRBD2. In nucleotides, the CDR3 is TGTGCCAGCTCCCGGGGGGGGGACAATGAGCAGTTCTTC. Its translation: CASSRGGDNEQFF.